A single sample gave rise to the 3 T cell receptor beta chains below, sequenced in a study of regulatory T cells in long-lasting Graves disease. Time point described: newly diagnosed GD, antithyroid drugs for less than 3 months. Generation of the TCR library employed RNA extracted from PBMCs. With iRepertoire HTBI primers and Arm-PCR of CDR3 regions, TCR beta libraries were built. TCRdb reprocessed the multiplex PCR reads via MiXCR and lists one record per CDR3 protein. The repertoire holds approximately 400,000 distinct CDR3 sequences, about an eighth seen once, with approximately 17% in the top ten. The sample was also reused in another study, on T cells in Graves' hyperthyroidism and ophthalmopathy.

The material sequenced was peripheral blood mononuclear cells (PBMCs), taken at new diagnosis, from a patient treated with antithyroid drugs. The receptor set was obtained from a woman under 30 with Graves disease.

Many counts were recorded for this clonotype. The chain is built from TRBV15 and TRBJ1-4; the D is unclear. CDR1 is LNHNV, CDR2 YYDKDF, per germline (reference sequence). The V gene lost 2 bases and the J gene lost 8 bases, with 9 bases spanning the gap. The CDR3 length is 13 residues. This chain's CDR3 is CATSRKPGEKLFF. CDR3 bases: TGTGCCACCAGCAGAAAGCCGGGAGAAAAACTGTTTTTT. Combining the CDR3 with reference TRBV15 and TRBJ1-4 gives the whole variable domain DAMVIQNPRYQVTQFGKPVTLSCSQTLNHNVMYWYQQKSSQAPKLLFHYYDKDFNNEADTPDNFQSRRPNTSFCFLDIRSPGLGDTAMYLCATSRKPGEKLFFGSGTQLSVL.

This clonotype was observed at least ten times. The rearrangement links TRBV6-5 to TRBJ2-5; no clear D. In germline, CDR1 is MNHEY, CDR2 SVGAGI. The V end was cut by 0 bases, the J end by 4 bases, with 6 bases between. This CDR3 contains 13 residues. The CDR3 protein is CASSYSLGETQYF. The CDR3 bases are TGTGCCAGCAGTTACTCGCTAGGAGAGACCCAGTACTTC.

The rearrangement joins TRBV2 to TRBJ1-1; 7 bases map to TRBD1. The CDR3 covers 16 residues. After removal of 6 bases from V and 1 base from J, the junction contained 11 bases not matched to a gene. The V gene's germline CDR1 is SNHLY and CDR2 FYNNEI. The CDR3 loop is CASSITGVPSNTEAFF. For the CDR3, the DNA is TGTGCCAGCAGCATTACAGGGGTGCCTTCGAACACTGAAGCTTTCTTT.